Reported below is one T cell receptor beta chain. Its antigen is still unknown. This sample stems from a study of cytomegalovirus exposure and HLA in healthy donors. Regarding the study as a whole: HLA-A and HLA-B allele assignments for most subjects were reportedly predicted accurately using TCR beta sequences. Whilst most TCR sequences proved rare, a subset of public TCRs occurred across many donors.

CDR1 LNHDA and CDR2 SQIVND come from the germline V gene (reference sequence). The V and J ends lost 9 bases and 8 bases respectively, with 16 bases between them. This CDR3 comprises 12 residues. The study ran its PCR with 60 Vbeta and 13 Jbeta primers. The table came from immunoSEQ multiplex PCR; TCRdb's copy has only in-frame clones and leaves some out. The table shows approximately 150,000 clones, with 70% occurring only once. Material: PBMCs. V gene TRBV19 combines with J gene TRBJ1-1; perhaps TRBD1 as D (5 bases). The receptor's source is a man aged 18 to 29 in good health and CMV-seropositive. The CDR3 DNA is TGTGCCAGCCGCTTTTCGGGGGAGGAAGCTTTCTTT. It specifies CASRFSGEEAFF.